This TCR beta chain appears in the sequencing data of a study of T cell changes during pregnancy in multiple sclerosis. Using immunoSEQ multiplex PCR, the repertoire was profiled, and TCRdb retains in-frame clones only, with some absent. The data contain over 35,000 clones, nearly 90% of them singletons. The V segment lost 3 bases and the J segment 7 bases; nucleotides outside the gene matches: 4. Germline CDR1 is SGHDN and CDR2 is FVKESK. This CDR3 has 15 residues. The TCR was taken from a female donor with multiple sclerosis, enrolled in a pregnancy study. Specimen: CD4+ T cells from peripheral blood mononuclear cells, collected in the second trimester of pregnancy. The V and J genes are TRBV14 and TRBJ2-1; 12 bases are a match to TRBD2. The CDR3 sequence: CASSQRLAGENEQFF. The CDR3, as DNA: TGTGCCAGCAGCCAGAGACTAGCGGGAGAAAATGAGCAGTTCTTC.